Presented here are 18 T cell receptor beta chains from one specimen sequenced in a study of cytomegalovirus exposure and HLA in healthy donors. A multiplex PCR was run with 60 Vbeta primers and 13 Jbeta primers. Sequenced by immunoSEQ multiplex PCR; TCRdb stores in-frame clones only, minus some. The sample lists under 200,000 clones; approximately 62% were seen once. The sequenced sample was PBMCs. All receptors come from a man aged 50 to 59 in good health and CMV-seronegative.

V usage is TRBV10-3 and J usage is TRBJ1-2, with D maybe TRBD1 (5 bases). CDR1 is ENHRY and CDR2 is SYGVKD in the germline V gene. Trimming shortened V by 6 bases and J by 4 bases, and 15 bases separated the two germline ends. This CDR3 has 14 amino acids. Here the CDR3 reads CAISAGGWIYGYTF. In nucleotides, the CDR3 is TGTGCCATCAGCGCCGGGGGGTGGATCTATGGCTACACCTTC.

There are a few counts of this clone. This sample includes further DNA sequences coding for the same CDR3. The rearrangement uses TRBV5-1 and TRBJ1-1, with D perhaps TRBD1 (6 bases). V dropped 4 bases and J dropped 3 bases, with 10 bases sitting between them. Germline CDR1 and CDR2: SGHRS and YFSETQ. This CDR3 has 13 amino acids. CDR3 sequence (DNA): TGCGCCAGCAGCCTAGCAGGGGACACTGAAGCTTTCTTT. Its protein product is CASSLAGDTEAFF.

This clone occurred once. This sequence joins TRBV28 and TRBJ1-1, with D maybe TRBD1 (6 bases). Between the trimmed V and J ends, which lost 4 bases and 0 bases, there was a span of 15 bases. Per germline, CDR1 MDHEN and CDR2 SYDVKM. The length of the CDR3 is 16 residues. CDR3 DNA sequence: TGTGCCAGCAGTTCTAGGACAGTCCATATGAACACTGAAGCTTTCTTT. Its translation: CASSSRTVHMNTEAFF.

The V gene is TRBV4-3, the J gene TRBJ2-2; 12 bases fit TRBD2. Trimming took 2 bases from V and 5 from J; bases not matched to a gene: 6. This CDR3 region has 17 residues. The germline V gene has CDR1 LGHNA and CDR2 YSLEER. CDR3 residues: CASSQLAGGTETGELFF. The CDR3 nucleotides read TGCGCCAGCAGCCAACTAGCGGGGGGGACGGAGACCGGGGAGCTGTTTTTT.

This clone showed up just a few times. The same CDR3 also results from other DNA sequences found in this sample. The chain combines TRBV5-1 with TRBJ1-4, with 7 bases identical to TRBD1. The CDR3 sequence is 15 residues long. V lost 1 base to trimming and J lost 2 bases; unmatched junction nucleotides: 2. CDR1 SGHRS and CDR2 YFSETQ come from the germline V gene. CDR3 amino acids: CASSLTGATNEKLFF. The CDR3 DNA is TGCGCCAGCAGCTTGACAGGGGCTACTAATGAAAAACTGTTTTTT.

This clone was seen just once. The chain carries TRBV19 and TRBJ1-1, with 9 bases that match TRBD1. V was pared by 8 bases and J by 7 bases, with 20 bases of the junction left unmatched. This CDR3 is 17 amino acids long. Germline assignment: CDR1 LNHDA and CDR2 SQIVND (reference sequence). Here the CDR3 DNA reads TGTGCCAGTGGGAGAACTCCGGGACAGGGCACGAAAGGTGAAGCTTTCTTT. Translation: CASGRTPGQGTKGEAFF.

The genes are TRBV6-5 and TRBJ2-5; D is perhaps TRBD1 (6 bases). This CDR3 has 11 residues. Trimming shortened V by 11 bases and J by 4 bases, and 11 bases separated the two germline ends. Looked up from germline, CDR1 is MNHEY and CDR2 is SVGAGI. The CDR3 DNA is TGTGCCTACAGGGTGGGAGAGACCCAGTACTTC. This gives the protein CAYRVGETQYF.

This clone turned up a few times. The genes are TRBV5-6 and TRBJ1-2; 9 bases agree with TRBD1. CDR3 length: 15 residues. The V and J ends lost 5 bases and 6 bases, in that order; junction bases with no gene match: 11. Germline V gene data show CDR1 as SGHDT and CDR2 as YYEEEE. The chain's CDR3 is CASSAPVRDRDGYTF. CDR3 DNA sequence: TGTGCCAGCAGTGCCCCGGTCCGGGACAGGGATGGCTACACCTTC. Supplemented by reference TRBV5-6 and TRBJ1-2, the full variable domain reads DAGVTQSPTHLIKTRGQQVTLRCSPKSGHDTVSWYQQALGQGPQFIFQYYEEEERQRGNFPDRFSGHQFPNYSSELNVNALLLGDSALYLCASSAPVRDRDGYTFGSGTRLTVV.

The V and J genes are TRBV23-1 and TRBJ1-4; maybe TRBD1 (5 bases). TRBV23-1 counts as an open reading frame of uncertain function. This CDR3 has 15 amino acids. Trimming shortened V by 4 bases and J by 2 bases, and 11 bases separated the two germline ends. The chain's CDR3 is CASSRGGRTNEKLFF. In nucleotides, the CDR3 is TGCGCCAGCAGTCGGGGGGGAAGGACTAATGAAAAACTGTTTTTT.

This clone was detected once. CDR3 amino acids: CASSPGTAYNEQFF. CDR3 coding DNA: TGCGCCAGCAGCCCTGGGACAGCTTACAATGAGCAGTTCTTC. The chain carries TRBV5-1 and TRBJ2-1; 7 nucleotides match TRBD1. V shed 4 bases, J shed 4 bases, and the junction held 5 bases outside the gene matches. The germline gives CDR1 SGHRS, CDR2 YFSETQ. CDR3 size: 14 residues.

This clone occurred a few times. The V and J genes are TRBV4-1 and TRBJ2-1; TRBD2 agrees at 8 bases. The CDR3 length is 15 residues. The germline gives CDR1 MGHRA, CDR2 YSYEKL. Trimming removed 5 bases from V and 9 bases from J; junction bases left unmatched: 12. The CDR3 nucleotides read TGCGCCAGCAGCACAGCTATGCGGGGGGACGCTGAGCAGTTCTTC. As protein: CASSTAMRGDAEQFF.

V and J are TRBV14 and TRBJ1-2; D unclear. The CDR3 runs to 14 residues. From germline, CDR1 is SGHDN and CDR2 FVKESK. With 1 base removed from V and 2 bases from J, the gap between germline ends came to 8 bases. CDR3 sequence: CASSQVNGNYGYTF. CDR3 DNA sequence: TGTGCCAGCAGCCAAGTAAACGGGAACTATGGCTACACCTTC. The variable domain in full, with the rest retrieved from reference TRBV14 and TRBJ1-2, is EAGVTQFPSHSVIEKGQTVTLRCDPISGHDNLYWYRRVMGKEIKFLLHFVKESKQDESGMPNNRFLAERTGGTYSTLKVQPAELEDSGVYFCASSQVNGNYGYTFGSGTRLTVV.

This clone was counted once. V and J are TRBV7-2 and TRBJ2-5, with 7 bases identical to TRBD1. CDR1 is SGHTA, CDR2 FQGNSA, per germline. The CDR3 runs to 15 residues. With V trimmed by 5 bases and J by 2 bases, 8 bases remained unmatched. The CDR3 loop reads CASSPGTVPQETQYF. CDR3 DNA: TGTGCCAGCAGCCCCGGGACAGTTCCTCAAGAGACCCAGTACTTC.

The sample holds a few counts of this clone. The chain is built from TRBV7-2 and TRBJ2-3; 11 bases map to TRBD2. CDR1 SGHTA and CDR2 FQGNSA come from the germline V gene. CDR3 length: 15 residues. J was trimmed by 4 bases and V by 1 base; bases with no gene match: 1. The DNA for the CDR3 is TGTGCCAGCAGCTTAGGTAGCGGGGGGGCAGATACGCAGTATTTT. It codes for CASSLGSGGADTQYF.

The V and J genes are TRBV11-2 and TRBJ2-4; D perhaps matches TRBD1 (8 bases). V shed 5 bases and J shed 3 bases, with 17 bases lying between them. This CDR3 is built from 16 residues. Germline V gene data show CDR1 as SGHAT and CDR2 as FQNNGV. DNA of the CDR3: TGTGCCAGCAGCCTCTACAGGGGGGGCGGCAAAAACATTCAGTACTTC. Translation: CASSLYRGGGKNIQYF.

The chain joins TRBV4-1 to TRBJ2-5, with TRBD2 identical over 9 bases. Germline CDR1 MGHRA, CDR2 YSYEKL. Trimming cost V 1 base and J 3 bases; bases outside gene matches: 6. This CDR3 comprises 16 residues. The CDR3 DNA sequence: TGCGCCAGCAGCCAAGGGACTAGCGTGGCCAAAGAGACCCAGTACTTC. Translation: CASSQGTSVAKETQYF.

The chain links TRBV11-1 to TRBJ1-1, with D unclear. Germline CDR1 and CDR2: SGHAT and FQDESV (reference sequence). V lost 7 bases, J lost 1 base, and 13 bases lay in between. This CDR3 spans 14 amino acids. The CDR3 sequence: CASTLPGRNTEAFF. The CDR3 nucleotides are TGTGCCAGCACCCTTCCTGGCAGGAACACTGAAGCTTTCTTT.

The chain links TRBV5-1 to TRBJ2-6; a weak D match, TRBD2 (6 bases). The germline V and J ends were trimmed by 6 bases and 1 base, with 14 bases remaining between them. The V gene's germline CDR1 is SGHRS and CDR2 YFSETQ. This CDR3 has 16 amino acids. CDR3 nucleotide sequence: TGCGCCAGCACCCTGGGGGGACTTTCTGGGGCCAACGTCCTGACTTTC. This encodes CASTLGGLSGANVLTF. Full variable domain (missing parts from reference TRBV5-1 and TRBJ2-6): KAGVTQTPRYLIKTRGQQVTLSCSPISGHRSVSWYQQTPGQGLQFLFEYFSETQRNKGNFPGRFSGRQFSNSRSEMNVSTLELGDSALYLCASTLGGLSGANVLTFGAGSRLTVL.